The 21 T cell receptor beta chains listed next were all sequenced from one sample in a study of PD-1 blockade in classical Hodgkin lymphoma. The time point: cycle 4 day 1 (C4D1), after six to seven weeks of nivolumab. The patients all showed relapse after autologous stem cell transplantation, while their brentuximab vedotin exposure varied. Produced via immunoSEQ multiplex PCR; TCRdb's table is partial and in-frame only. Of over 20,000 clones listed, more than 80% are singletons. Sequencing was performed on peripheral blood mononuclear cells (PBMCs), taken before the fourth cycle of nivolumab. All receptors come from a human donor with classical Hodgkin lymphoma.

The genes are TRBV9 and TRBJ2-5; 9 nucleotides agree with TRBD2. There are 15 residues in the CDR3. V gave up 0 bases and J gave up 3 bases; unmatched junction bases: 3. CDR1 SGDLS and CDR2 YYNGEE come from the germline V gene. CDR3 coding DNA: TGTGCCAGCAGCGTAGGGTTAGCGGGGGAAGAGACCCAGTACTTC. This gives the protein CASSVGLAGEETQYF.

The chain employs TRBV7-9 and TRBJ1-2, with D possibly being TRBD1 (5 bases). The CDR3 spans 17 residues. The germline V and J ends were trimmed by 4 bases and 4 bases, with 22 bases remaining between them. The germline CDR1 and CDR2 sequences are SEHNR and FQNEAQ (reference sequence). In DNA form, the CDR3 reads TGTGCCAGCAGCTCCCGAGGACGGGACGCCGATTTCTATGGCTACACCTTC. It encodes CASSSRGRDADFYGYTF.

The rearrangement joins TRBV7-9 to TRBJ2-7, with 7 bases lining up with TRBD1. Germline CDR1 is SEHNR and CDR2 is FQNEAQ (reference sequence). The CDR3 spans 15 residues. The J segment lost 4 bases and the V segment lost 1 base, leaving 7 bases of the junction unmatched. CDR3 sequence: CASSLEQGVSYEQYF. The CDR3 region has the DNA TGTGCCAGCAGCTTAGAGCAGGGGGTCTCGTACGAGCAGTACTTC.

The V call is TRBV9, the J call TRBJ2-1; D may be TRBD2 (5 bases). Germline V lookup: CDR1 SGDLS, CDR2 YYNGEE. The germline V and J ends were trimmed by 3 bases and 9 bases, with 16 bases remaining between them. CDR3 length equals 14 residues. In nucleotides, the CDR3 is TGTGCCAGCAGCGGCAACGGACTCGCCGGTGAGCAGTTCTTC. Protein product: CASSGNGLAGEQFF.

The J gene is TRBJ2-7, the V gene TRBV30; 8 positions match TRBD1. Germline assignment: CDR1 GTSNPN and CDR2 SVGIG (reference sequence). CDR3 length: 13 residues. V dropped 6 bases and J dropped 0; count of bases not matched to a gene: 4. CDR3 in amino acids: CACAGGVSYEQYF. CDR3 nucleotide sequence: TGTGCCTGCGCAGGGGGCGTCTCCTACGAGCAGTACTTC.

The rearrangement links TRBV2 to TRBJ1-5; D is unclear. Trimming cost V 1 base and J 11 bases, with 6 bases left between them. Germline assignment: CDR1 SNHLY and CDR2 FYNNEI. CDR3 length: 11 amino acids. The CDR3 is CASSEGVSQHF. For the CDR3, the DNA is TGTGCCAGCAGTGAAGGGGTTTCCCAGCATTTT.

This chain joins TRBV9 and TRBJ2-7; D not resolved. This CDR3 has 15 residues. CDR1 is SGDLS and CDR2 is YYNGEE in the germline V gene. Trimming stripped 0 bases from V and 2 bases from J, with 12 bases between. In DNA form, the CDR3 reads TGTGCCAGCAGCGTAGGGGCAGGTTCAGCCTACGAGCAGTACTTC. As protein: CASSVGAGSAYEQYF.

This sequence joins TRBV29-1 and TRBJ1-2; 7 bases fit TRBD1. V dropped 6 bases and J dropped 6; count of bases not matched to a gene: 13. CDR1 is SQVTM and CDR2 is ANQGSEA in the germline V gene. This CDR3 has 14 residues. The CDR3 DNA is TGCAGCGTCCTAAAACAGGGGTCAGGGGATGGCTACACCTTC. Translating it yields CSVLKQGSGDGYTF.

The chain uses TRBV27 and TRBJ1-3; TRBD1 matches 8 bases. Germline V gene sequence: CDR1 MNHEY, CDR2 SMNVEV (reference sequence). The CDR3 is 16 amino acids. The V gene end was trimmed by 6 bases and the J gene end by 4 bases; junction bases not matched to a gene: 11. The CDR3 loop is CASRKTGTGMGNTIYF. CDR3 in DNA: TGTGCCAGCAGAAAGACAGGGACAGGCATGGGAAACACCATATATTTT.

The chain has TRBV6-5 and TRBJ2-7, with unresolved D. Trimming removed 5 bases at V and 1 base at J, with 9 bases between. The CDR3 length is 13 residues. Germline values: CDR1 MNHEY, CDR2 SVGAGI. CDR3 region: CASSETYSYEQYF. In DNA form, the CDR3 reads TGTGCCAGCAGTGAGACTTATTCCTACGAGCAGTACTTC.

The chain employs TRBV18 and TRBJ2-2; D is ambiguous. V lost 2 bases to trimming and J lost 2 bases, with 9 bases between them. This CDR3 is built from 15 residues. Germline loops: CDR1 KGHSH, CDR2 LQKENI. CDR3 nucleotide sequence: TGTGCCAGCTCACCAAATTCCAGAAACACCGGGGAGCTGTTTTTT. This gives the protein CASSPNSRNTGELFF.

V gene TRBV19 combines with J gene TRBJ2-7; D is perhaps TRBD1 or TRBD2 (5 bases each). The length of the CDR3 is 14 residues. V lost 5 bases to trimming and J lost 4 bases, with 15 bases between them. In germline, CDR1 is LNHDA, CDR2 SQIVND (reference sequence). The CDR3 nucleotides read TGTGCCAGTAGTCACCCAGGGACGGGTTACGAGCAGTACTTC. Translation gives CASSHPGTGYEQYF.

The chain recombines TRBV7-2 with TRBJ1-4; D gene ambiguous. CDR3 length: 15 amino acids. From germline, CDR1 is SGHTA and CDR2 FQGNSA. The germline V and J ends were trimmed by 1 base and 8 bases, with 14 bases remaining between them. The CDR3 here is CASSLGVVGSEKLFF. Here the CDR3 DNA reads TGTGCCAGCAGCTTAGGTGTGGTTGGATCAGAAAAACTGTTTTTT.

CDR3 DNA: TGCGCCAGCAGCCAAGACTTTGGCGGGAGGTTCCAAGAGACCCAGTACTTC. Its protein is CASSQDFGGRFQETQYF. The chain couples TRBV4-3 to TRBJ2-5; 8 bases fit TRBD2. The CDR3 length is 17 residues. The J segment lost 1 base and the V segment lost 0 bases, leaving 7 bases of the junction unmatched. Per the germline V gene, CDR1 is LGHNA and CDR2 is YSLEER.

The rearrangement uses TRBV5-1 and TRBJ1-5, with D possibly being TRBD1 (5 bases). The CDR3 has 13 amino acids. CDR1 is SGHRS and CDR2 is YFSETQ in the germline V gene. The V end lost 4 bases, the J end lost 6 bases, and 11 bases lay between the germline ends. CDR3 in amino acids: CASSTGTAQPQHF. In DNA form, the CDR3 reads TGCGCCAGCAGCACCGGGACGGCTCAGCCCCAGCATTTT.

The V call is TRBV6-6, the J call TRBJ2-1; TRBD2 agrees at 10 bases. Germline trimming cut 7 bases from V and 1 base from J; bases unmatched to any gene: 7. This CDR3 has 16 amino acids. Germline V gene sequence: CDR1 MNHNY, CDR2 SVGAGI (reference sequence). The DNA of the CDR3 is TGTGCCAGCAACCCCCTAGCGGGAGTTTCCTACAATGAGCAGTTCTTC. Its translation is CASNPLAGVSYNEQFF.

This CDR3 reads CASSPDSRNTGELFF. As DNA, the CDR3 is TGTGCCAGCAGCCCAGACAGCCGGAACACCGGGGAGCTGTTTTTT. This chain joins TRBV7-2 and TRBJ2-2; D possibly corresponds to TRBD1 (5 bases). Germline CDR1 SGHTA, CDR2 FQGNSA. V lost 5 bases, J lost 1 base, and 11 bases lay in between. This CDR3 contains 15 residues.

CDR3 in amino acids: CASSPRSGAYEQYF. In DNA, the CDR3 is TGTGCCAGCTCACCAAGGAGCGGTGCCTACGAGCAGTACTTC. The J gene is TRBJ2-7, the V gene TRBV18; tentatively, D is TRBD2 (5 bases). Germline CDR1 and CDR2: KGHSH and LQKENI. V gave up 2 bases and J gave up 2 bases, with 10 bases separating them. The CDR3 consists of 14 residues.

This clone was detected only once. In nucleotides, the CDR3 is TGTGCCAGCAGTTTACCCCCGGGCAGGGGGGAGACCCAGTACTTC. Translation: CASSLPPGRGETQYF. The rearrangement uses TRBV28 and TRBJ2-5; 7 positions agree with TRBD1. V lost 2 bases to trimming and J lost 5 bases; unmatched junction nucleotides: 8. The length of the CDR3 is 15 residues. Germline CDR1 and CDR2: MDHEN and SYDVKM.

V and J are TRBV6-5 and TRBJ2-5; 15 bases are shared with TRBD2. V lost 5 bases, J lost 2 bases, and 0 bases stayed unmatched. CDR1 MNHEY and CDR2 SVGAGI come from the germline V gene. The CDR3 length is 15 residues. The CDR3 loop reads CASSGTSGGQETQYF. The CDR3 bases are TGTGCCAGCAGTGGGACTAGCGGGGGGCAAGAGACCCAGTACTTC.

There are a few counts of this clone. V usage is TRBV13 and J usage is TRBJ2-1, with D perhaps TRBD2 (6 bases). The CDR3 totals 15 residues. Per the germline V gene, CDR1 is PRHDT and CDR2 is FYEKMQ (reference sequence). V was pared by 3 bases and J by 2 bases, with 11 bases between. CDR3 bases: TGTGCCAGCAGCTTCCGGGACTTAACCTACAATGAGCAGTTCTTC. Amino acid sequence: CASSFRDLTYNEQFF.